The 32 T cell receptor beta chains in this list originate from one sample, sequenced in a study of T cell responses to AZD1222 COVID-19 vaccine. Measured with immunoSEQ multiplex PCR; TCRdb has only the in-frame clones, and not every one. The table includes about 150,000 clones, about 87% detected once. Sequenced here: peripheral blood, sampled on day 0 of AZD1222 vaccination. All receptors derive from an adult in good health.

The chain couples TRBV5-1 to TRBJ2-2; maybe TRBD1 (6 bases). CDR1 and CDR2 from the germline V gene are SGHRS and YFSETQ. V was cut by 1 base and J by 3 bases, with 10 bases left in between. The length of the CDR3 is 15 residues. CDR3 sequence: CASSLWGQDTGELFF. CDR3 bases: TGCGCCAGCAGCTTGTGGGGGCAGGACACCGGGGAGCTGTTTTTT. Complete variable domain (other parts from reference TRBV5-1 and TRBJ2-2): KAGVTQTPRYLIKTRGQQVTLSCSPISGHRSVSWYQQTPGQGLQFLFEYFSETQRNKGNFPGRFSGRQFSNSRSEMNVSTLELGDSALYLCASSLWGQDTGELFFGEGSRLTVL.

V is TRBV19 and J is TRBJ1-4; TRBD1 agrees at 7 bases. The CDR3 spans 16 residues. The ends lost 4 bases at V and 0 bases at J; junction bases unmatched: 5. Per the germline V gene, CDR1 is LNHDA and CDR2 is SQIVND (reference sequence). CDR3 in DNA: TGTGCCAGTAGTACGGGACAGCCCTCAACTAATGAAAAACTGTTTTTT. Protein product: CASSTGQPSTNEKLFF. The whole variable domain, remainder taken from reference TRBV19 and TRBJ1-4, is DGGITQSPKYLFRKEGQNVTLSCEQNLNHDAMYWYRQDPGQGLRLIYYSQIVNDFQKGDIAEGYSVSREKKESFPLTVTSAQKNPTAFYLCASSTGQPSTNEKLFFGSGTQLSVL.

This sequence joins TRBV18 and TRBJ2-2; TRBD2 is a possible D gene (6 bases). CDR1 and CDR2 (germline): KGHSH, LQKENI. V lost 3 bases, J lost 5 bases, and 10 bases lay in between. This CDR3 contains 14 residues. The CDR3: CASSPEGWTGELFF. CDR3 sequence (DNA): TGTGCCAGCTCACCGGAGGGATGGACCGGGGAGCTGTTTTTT. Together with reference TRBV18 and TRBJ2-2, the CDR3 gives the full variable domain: NAGVMQNPRHLVRRRGQEARLRCSPMKGHSHVYWYRQLPEEGLKFMVYLQKENIIDESGMPKERFSAEFPKEGPSILRIQQVVRGDSAAYFCASSPEGWTGELFFGEGSRLTVL.

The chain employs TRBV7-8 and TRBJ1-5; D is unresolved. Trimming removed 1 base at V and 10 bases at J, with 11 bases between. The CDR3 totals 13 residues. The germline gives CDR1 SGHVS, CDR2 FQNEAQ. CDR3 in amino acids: CASSLGVASPQHF. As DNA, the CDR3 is TGTGCCAGCAGCTTAGGTGTGGCCAGTCCCCAGCATTTT.

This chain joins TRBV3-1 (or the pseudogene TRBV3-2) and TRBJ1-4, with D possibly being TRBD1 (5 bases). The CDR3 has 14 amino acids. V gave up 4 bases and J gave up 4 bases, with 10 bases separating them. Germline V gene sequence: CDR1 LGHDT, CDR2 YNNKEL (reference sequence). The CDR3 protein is CASSPPGLNEKLFF. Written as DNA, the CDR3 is TGTGCCAGCAGCCCACCGGGACTTAATGAAAAACTGTTTTTT.

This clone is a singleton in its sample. CDR3 bases: TGTGCCAGCGTGCAGCAGAACACCATATATTTT. Translating gives CASVQQNTIYF. V gene TRBV2 combines with J gene TRBJ1-3, with unresolved D. Germline CDR1 SNHLY, CDR2 FYNNEI. The CDR3 runs to 11 residues. V lost 8 bases and J lost 7, with 9 bases in between.

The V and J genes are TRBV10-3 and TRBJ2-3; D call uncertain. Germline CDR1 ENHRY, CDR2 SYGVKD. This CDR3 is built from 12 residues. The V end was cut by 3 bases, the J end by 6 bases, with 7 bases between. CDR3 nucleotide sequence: TGTGCCATCAGTGATCAACTTGATACGCAGTATTTT. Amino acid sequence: CAISDQLDTQYF.

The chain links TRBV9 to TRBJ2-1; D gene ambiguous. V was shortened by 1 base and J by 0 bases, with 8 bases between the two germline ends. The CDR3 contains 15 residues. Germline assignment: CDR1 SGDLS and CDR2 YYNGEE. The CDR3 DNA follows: TGTGCCAGCAGCGTATATGGGTCCTCCTACAATGAGCAGTTCTTC. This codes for CASSVYGSSYNEQFF.

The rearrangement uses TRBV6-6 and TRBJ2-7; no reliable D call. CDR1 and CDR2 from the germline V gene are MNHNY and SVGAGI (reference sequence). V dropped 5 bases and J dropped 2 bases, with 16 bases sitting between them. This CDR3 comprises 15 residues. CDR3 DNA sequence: TGTGCCAGCAGTGACCAATCAAAAGGTACCTACGAGCAGTACTTC. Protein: CASSDQSKGTYEQYF.

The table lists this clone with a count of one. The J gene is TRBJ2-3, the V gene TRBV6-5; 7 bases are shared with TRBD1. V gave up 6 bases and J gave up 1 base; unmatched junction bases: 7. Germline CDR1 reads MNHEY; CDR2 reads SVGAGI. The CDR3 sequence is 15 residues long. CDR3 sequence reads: CASSPWDSRTDTQYF. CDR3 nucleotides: TGTGCCAGCAGCCCATGGGACAGCCGCACAGATACGCAGTATTTT.

The CDR3 DNA reads as TGTGCCAGCAGCTTGGTAGGGGTAAACTATGGCTACACCTTC. Amino acids: CASSLVGVNYGYTF. The chain links TRBV5-5 to TRBJ1-2; weak D call: TRBD1 (5 bases). This CDR3 region has 14 residues. Trimming removed 0 bases at V and 2 bases at J, with 8 bases between. Germline values: CDR1 SGHKS, CDR2 YYEKEE (reference sequence).

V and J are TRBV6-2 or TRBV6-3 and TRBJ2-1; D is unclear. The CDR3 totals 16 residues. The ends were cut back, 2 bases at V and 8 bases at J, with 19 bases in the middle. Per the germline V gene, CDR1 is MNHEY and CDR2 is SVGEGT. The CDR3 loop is CASSYPAVGAAHEQFF. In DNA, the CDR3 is TGTGCCAGCAGTTACCCCGCTGTCGGCGCAGCACATGAGCAGTTCTTC.

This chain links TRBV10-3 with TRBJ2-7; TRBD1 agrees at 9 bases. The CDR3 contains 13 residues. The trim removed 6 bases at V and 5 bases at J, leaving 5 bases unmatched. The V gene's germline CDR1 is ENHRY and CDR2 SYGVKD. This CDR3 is CAIRGTGSDEQYF. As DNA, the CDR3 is TGTGCCATCAGGGGGACAGGGTCCGACGAGCAGTACTTC.

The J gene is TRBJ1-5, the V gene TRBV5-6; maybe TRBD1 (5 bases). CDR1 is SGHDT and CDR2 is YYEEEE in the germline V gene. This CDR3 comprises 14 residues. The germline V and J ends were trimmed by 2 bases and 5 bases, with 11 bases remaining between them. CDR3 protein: CASSFGLGDQPQHF. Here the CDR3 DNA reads TGTGCCAGCAGCTTTGGTCTAGGGGATCAGCCCCAGCATTTT.

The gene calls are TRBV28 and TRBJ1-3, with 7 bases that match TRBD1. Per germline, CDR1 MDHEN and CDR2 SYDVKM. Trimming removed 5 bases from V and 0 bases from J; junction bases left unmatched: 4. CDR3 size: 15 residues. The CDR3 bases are TGTGCCAGCAGTATTTACAGGGGCTCTGGAAACACCATATATTTT. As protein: CASSIYRGSGNTIYF.

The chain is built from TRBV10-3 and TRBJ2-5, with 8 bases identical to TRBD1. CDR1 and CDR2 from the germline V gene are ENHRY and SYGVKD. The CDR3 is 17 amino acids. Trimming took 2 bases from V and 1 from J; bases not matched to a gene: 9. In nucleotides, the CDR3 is TGTGCCATCAGTGAGGGCTCGGACAGGGAGCTCCAAGAGACCCAGTACTTC. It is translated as CAISEGSDRELQETQYF.

DNA for the CDR3: TGTGCCAGCAGTTACCAGGAGGTGAACACTGAAGCTTTCTTT. Protein: CASSYQEVNTEAFF. The chain is built from TRBV6-5 and TRBJ1-1; D is unclear. Germline lookup yields CDR1 MNHEY and CDR2 SVGAGI. V dropped 2 bases and J dropped 0 bases, with 7 bases sitting between them. CDR3 length equals 14 residues.

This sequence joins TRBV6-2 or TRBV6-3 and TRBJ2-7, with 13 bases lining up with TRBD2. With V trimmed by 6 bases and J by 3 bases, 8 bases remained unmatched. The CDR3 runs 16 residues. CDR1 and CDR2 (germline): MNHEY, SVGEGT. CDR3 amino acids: CASSPTSGGAVYEQYF. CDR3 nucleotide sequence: TGTGCCAGCAGCCCTACTAGCGGGGGGGCGGTCTACGAGCAGTACTTC.

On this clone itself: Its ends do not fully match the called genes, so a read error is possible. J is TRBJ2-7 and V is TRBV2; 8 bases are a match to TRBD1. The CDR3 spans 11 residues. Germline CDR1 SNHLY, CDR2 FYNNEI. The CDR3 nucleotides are TGTGCCAGCAGTGCGGACAGGGAGCCGTACTTC. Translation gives CASSADREPYF.

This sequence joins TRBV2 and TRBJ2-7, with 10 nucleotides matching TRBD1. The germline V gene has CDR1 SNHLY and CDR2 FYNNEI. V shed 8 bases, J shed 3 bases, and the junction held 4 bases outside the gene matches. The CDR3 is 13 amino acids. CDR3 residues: CASGRDRGYEQYF. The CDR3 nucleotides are TGTGCCAGCGGGAGGGACAGGGGCTACGAGCAGTACTTC.

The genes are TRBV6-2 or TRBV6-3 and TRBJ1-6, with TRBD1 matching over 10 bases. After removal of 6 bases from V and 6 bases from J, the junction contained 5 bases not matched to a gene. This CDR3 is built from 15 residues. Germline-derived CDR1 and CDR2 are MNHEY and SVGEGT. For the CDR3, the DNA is TGTGCCAGCAGCTGGGGACAGGGGTCTAATTCACCCCTCCACTTT. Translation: CASSWGQGSNSPLHF.

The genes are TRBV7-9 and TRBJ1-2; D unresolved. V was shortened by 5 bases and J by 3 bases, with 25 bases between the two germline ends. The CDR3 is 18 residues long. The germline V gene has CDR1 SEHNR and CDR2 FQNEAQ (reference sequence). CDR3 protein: CASSPFGGTQAPDYGYTF. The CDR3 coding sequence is TGTGCCAGCAGCCCATTCGGAGGAACCCAGGCTCCGGACTATGGCTACACCTTC. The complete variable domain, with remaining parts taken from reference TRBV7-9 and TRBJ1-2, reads DTGVSQNPRHKITKRGQNVTFRCDPISEHNRLYWYRQTLGQGPEFLTYFQNEAQLEKSRLLSDRFSAERPKGSFSTLEIQRTEQGDSAMYLCASSPFGGTQAPDYGYTFGSGTRLTVV.

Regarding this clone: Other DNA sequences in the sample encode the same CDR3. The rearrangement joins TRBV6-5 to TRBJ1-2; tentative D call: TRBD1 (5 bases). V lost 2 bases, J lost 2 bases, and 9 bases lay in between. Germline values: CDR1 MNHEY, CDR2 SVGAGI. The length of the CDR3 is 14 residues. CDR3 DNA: TGTGCCAGCAGTTACGTCCCAGGGAACTATGGCTACACCTTC. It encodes CASSYVPGNYGYTF.

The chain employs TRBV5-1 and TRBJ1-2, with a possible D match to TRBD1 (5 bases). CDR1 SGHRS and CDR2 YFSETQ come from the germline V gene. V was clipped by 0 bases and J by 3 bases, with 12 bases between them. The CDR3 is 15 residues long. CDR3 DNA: TGCGCCAGCAGCTTGGGGCTGGGGCAAGACTATGGCTACACCTTC. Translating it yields CASSLGLGQDYGYTF.

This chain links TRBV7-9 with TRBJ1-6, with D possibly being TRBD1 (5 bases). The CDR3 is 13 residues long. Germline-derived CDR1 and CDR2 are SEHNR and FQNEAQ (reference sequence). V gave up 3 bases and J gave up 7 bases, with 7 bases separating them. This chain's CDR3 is CASSFQGNSPLHF. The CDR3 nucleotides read TGTGCCAGCAGCTTCCAGGGAAATTCACCCCTCCACTTT. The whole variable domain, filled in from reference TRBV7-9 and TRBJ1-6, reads DTGVSQNPRHKITKRGQNVTFRCDPISEHNRLYWYRQTLGQGPEFLTYFQNEAQLEKSRLLSDRFSAERPKGSFSTLEIQRTEQGDSAMYLCASSFQGNSPLHFGNGTRLTVT.

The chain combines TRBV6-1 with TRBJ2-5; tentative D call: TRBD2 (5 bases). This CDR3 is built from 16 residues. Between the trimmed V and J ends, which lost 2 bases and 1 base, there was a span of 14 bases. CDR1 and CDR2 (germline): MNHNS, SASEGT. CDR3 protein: CASSEFRFLAQETQYF. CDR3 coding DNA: TGTGCCAGCAGTGAATTCAGGTTCCTAGCCCAAGAGACCCAGTACTTC.

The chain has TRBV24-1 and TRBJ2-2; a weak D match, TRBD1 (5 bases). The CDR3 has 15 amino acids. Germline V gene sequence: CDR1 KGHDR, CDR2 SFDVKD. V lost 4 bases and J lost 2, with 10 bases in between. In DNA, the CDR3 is TGTGCCACCAGTGAAACAGGCGGAAACACCGGGGAGCTGTTTTTT. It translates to CATSETGGNTGELFF.

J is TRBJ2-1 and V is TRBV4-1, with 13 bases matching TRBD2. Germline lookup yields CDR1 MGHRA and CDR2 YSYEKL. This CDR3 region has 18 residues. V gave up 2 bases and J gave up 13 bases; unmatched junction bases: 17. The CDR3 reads CASSQRLAGGPSTIRQFF. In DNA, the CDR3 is TGCGCCAGCAGCCAAAGACTAGCGGGGGGCCCCAGTACAATCAGACAGTTCTTC.

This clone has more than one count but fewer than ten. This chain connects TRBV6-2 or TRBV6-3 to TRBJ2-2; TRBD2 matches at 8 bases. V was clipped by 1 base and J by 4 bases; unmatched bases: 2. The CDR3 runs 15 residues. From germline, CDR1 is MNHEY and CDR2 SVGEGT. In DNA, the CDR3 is TGTGCCAGCAGTTACTACGGGGGGGTCACCGGGGAGCTGTTTTTT. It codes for CASSYYGGVTGELFF.

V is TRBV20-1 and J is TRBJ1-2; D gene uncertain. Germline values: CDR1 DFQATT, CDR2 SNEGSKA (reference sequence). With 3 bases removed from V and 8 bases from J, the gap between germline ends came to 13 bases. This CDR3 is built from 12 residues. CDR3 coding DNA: TGCAGTGCTAGTGGGCAAGTGGAAGGCTACACCTTC. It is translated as CSASGQVEGYTF.

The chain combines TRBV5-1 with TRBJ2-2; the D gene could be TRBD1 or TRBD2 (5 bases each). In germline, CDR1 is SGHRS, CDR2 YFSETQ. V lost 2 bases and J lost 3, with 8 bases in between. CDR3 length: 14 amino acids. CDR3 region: CASSFLGDTGELFF. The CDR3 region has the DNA TGCGCCAGCAGCTTTTTGGGGGACACCGGGGAGCTGTTTTTT.

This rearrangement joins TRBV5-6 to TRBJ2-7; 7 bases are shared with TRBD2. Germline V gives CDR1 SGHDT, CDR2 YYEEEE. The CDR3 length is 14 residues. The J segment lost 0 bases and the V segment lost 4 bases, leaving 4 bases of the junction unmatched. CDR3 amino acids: CASSQGLDSYEQYF. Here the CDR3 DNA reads TGTGCCAGCAGCCAAGGACTAGACTCCTACGAGCAGTACTTC. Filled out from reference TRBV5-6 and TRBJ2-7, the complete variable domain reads DAGVTQSPTHLIKTRGQQVTLRCSPKSGHDTVSWYQQALGQGPQFIFQYYEEEERQRGNFPDRFSGHQFPNYSSELNVNALLLGDSALYLCASSQGLDSYEQYFGPGTRLTVT.